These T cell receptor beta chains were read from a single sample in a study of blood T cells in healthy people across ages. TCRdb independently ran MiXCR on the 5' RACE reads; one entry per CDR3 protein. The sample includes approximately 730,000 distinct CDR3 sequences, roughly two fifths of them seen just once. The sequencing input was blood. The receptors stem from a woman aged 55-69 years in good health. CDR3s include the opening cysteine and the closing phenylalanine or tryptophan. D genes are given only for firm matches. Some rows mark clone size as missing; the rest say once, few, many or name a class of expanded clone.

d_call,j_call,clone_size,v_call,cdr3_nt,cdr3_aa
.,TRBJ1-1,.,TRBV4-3,TGCGCCAGCAGCCAAGTCCGGGGAGGCCCCACTGAAGCTTTCTTT,CASSQVRGGPTEAFF
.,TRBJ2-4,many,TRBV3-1,TGTGCCAGCAGCCATTTGCCAGCGGGAGCCAAAAACATTCAGTACTTC,CASSHLPAGAKNIQYF
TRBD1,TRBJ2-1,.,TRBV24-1,TGTGCCACCAGGTCCGGGACAGGGGTAAAAAATGAGCAGTTCTTC,CATRSGTGVKNEQFF
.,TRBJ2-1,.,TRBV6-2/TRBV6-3,TGTGCCAGCAGTTACTGGACCGAGAGAGTTGAGCAGTTCTTC,CASSYWTERVEQFF
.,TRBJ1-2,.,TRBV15,TGTGCCACCAGCAGCGAAAAGGCTGACAACTATGGCTACACCTTC,CATSSEKADNYGYTF
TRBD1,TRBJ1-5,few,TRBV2,TGTGCCAGCAGTGAAGCGGGTCTCGGACAGGCCAATCAGCCCCAGCATTTT,CASSEAGLGQANQPQHF
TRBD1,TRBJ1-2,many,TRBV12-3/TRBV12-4,TGTGCCAGCACCCCGACAGGGGTCTATGGCTACACCTTC,CASTPTGVYGYTF
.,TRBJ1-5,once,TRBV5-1,TGCGCCAGCAGCTTGGGTCCGGGGGCGAAAGATCAGCCCCAGCATTTT,CASSLGPGAKDQPQHF
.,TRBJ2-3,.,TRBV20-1,TGCAGTGCTAGAGATCTGATGCGTGGTGCGCAGTATTTT,CSARDLMRGAQYF
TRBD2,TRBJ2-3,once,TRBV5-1,TGCGCCAGCAGCTCCGGGACTAGCGGGGGGGTGCGCACAGATACGCAGTATTTT,CASSSGTSGGVRTDTQYF
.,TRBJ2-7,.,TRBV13,TGTGCCAGCAGAGGGACGGCTAACCCTTACGAGCAGTACTTC,CASRGTANPYEQYF
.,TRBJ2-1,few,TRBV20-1,TGCAGTGCTCCCCCGGACTTAAACCGGGAGCAGTTCTTC,CSAPPDLNREQFF
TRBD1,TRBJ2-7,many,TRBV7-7,TGTGCCAGCAGCTCCCCGGGACAGGGGGTTTACGAGCAGTACTTC,CASSSPGQGVYEQYF
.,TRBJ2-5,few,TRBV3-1,TGTGCCAGCAGCCACGCGGGGTGGAGCAAGGAGACCCAGTACTTC,CASSHAGWSKETQYF
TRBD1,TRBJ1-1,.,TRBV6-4,TGTGCCAGCAGTGACAAAAGTTGGGGACAGGGAGGAAGAGCTTTCTTT,CASSDKSWGQGGRAFF
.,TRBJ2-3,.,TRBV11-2,TGTGCCAGCGGCTTAGTTTTCCGGAGCACAGATACGCAGTATTTT,CASGLVFRSTDTQYF
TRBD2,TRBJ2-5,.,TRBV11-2,TGTGCCAGCAGCTTGACAAGCGGGGGGGCCGGAAAGACCCAGTACTTC,CASSLTSGGAGKTQYF
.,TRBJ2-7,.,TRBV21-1,TGTGCCAGCAGCAAACATAGAAGGGCCACCCAGTACTTC,CASSKHRRATQYF
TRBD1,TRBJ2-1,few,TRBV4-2,TGTGCCAGCAGCCAAGATTCGACAGGGTGGTACAATGAGCAGTTCTTC,CASSQDSTGWYNEQFF
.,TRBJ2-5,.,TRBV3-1,TGTGCCAGCAGAATGAGGCGGGGACAAGAGACCCAGTACTTC,CASRMRRGQETQYF
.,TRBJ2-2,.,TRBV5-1,TGCGCCAGCAGCTTAGGGCAGACACGCACCGGGGAGCTGTTTTTT,CASSLGQTRTGELFF
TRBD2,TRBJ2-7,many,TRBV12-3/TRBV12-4,TGTGCCAGCAGCCGTAGCGGGACCTTCTACGAGCAGTACTTC,CASSRSGTFYEQYF
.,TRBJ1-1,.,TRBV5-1,TGCGCCAGCAGCCTAGAGATCATGAACACTGAAGCTTTCTTT,CASSLEIMNTEAFF
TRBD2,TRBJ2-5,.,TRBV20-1,TGCAGTGCTAGAGATCGGACTAGTTCGAAGGAGACCCAGTACTTC,CSARDRTSSKETQYF
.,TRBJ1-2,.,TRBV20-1,TGCAGTGCTAGACTCCCAGGAGGGACCCCAGATGGCTACACCTTC,CSARLPGGTPDGYTF
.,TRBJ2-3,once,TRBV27,TGTGCCAGCATGTGGGACGGGGGATTCACAGATACGCAGTATTTT,CASMWDGGFTDTQYF
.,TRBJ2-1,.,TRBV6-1,TGTGCCAGCAGTGAAGCATTGGGAAGCCCGTATAATGAGCAGTTCTTC,CASSEALGSPYNEQFF
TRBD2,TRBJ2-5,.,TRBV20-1,TGCAGTGCCTTGACTAGCGCAGAGACTCAGTACTTC,CSALTSAETQYF
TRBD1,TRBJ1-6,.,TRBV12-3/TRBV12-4,TGTGCCAGCAGCAGGGACAGGGACTCACCCCTCCACTTT,CASSRDRDSPLHF
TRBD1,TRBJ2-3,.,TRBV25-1,TGTGCCAGCTCCGGACAGGGTCCGTATACGCAGTATTTT,CASSGQGPYTQYF
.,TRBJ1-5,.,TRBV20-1,TGCAGTGCTAGAGATTCACAAAATCAGCCCCAGCATTTT,CSARDSQNQPQHF
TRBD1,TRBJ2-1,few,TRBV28,TGTGCCAGCAGTTCCAGGACAGGGAGCTCCTACAATGAGCAGTTCTTC,CASSSRTGSSYNEQFF
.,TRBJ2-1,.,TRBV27,TGTGCCAGCAGTTTTATGGGACGAGCGGGCTACAATGAGCAGTTCTTC,CASSFMGRAGYNEQFF